This TCR beta chain was sequenced for a study of CXCR3-negative and CXCR3-positive naive CD8 T cells. The overall study: With about 1.5 +/- 0.3 million reads per library, the TRB reads numbered about 135 million in total.

The libraries of TRB cDNA were prepared using 5' RACE with UMI labels. TCRdb derives one entry per CDR3 protein from the 5' RACE reads, leaving out DNA. This table holds some 64,000 distinct CDR3 sequences. Researchers sorted about 320,000 cells of each CD8+ T cell subset in triplicate. Those CD8+ T cells considered naive were CD45RO-CCR7+CD27+CD95-. Study outcomes and limitations: CXCR3-positive naive cells carried more hydrophobic TRB CDR3s than CXCR3-negative naive cells did. Both naive subsets had comparably high diversity; memory CD8+ cells much lower.

Turning to this clonotype: Its antigen is still unknown.

This CDR3 spans 17 amino acids. The germline gives CDR1 MDHEN, CDR2 SYDVKM. This TCR was sampled from a human donor in good health. Some clones in this sample may be carry-over from other donors' samples. The sequencing input was naive CXCR3+ CD8+ T cells from blood. This sample's subset: CD45RO-CCR7+CD27+CD95- naive CD8+ T cells expressing CXCR3 (TNR3+). The chain employs TRBV28 and TRBJ1-2; without DNA, the TCRdb call of TRBD1 cannot be checked. The CDR3 here is CASSSRGGTGLSYGYTF.